This record covers a single TCR beta chain. CDR3 size: 12 residues. Germline assignment: CDR1 SGHRS and CDR2 YFSETQ. V was pared by 3 bases and J by 8 bases, with 11 bases between. Data came from immunoSEQ multiplex PCR; TCRdb stores just in-frame clones and leaves some out. This sample has 200,000 to 300,000 clones, with just under 85% found just once. These data come from a study of blood T cell repertoires in COVID-19. Sequenced input: peripheral blood. This rearrangement joins TRBV5-1 to TRBJ1-1, with a possible D match to TRBD1 (5 bases). The receptor comes from a woman older than 75 with acute or convalescent COVID-19. This CDR3 is CASSSLTDEAFF. The CDR3 coding sequence is TGCGCCAGCAGCTCGTTGACAGACGAAGCTTTCTTT.